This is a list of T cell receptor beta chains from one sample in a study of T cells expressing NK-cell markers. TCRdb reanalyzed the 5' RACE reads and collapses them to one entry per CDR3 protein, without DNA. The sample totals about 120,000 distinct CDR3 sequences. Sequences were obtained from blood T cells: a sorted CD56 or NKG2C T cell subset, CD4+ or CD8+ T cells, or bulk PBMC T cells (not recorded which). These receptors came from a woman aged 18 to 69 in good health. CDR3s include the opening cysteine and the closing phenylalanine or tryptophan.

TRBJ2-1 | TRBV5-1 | CASSLDPRLGGFYNEQFF
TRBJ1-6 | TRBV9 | CASSVADSPLHF
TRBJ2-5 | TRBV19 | CATSGTQETQYF
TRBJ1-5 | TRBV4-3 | CASSQEWDTRQPQHF
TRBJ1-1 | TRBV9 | CASSSGAPDTEAFF
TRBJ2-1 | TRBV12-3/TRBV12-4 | CASSLEQSYNEQFF
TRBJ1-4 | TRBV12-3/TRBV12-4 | CASSSRAFNEKLFF
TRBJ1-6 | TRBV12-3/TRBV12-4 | CASSRQVGTLDSPLHF
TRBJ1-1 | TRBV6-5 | CASSYSSGRTEAFF
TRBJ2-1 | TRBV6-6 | CASSYSYNNEQFF
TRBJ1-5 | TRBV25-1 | CASSQGAGQPQHF
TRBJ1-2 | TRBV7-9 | CASSLSVEGASAGYTF
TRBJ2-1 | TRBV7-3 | CASSSISRGAKYNEQFF
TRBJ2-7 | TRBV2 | CATQPGQGYEQYF
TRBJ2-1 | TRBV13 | CASSPRAGVGHYNEQFF
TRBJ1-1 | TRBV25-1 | CASKGPRPEAFF
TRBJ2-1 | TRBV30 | CAWARGSPYNEQFF
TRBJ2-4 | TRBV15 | CATSAERNRDIQYF
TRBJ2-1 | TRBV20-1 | CSARAAYGGGDEQFF
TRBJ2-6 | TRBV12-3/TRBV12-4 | CASSLGTGGNLVLTF
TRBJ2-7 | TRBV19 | CASSINGGDYEQYF
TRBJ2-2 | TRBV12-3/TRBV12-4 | CASRRPLDTGELSF
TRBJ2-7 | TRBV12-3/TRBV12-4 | CASSRGGTYEQYF
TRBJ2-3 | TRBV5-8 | CASSYAGGALLDTQYF
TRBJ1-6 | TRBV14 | CASSLTITYNSPLHF
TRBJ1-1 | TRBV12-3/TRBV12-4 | CASRSRLHWPEAFF
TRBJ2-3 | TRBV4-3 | CASSQEAGGLTDTQYF
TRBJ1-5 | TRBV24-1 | CATSDGNQPQHF
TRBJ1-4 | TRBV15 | CATSRAAVSGEKLFF
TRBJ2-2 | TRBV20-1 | CSVSGSDTGELFF
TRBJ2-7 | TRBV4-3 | CASSQGTSGTYEQYF
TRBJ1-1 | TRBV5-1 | CASSLWGGRDTEAFF
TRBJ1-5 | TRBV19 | CASSPVPGSNQPQHF
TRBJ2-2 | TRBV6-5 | CASSYQESANTGELFF
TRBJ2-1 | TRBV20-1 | CSAPGLAGGPSSYNEQFF
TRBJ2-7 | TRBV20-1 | CSAKDPAEQYF
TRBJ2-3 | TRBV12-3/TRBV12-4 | CASSSLTSGSADTQYF
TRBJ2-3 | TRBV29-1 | CSVEGGVTDTQYF
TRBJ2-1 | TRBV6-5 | CASSYAGPAYNEQFF
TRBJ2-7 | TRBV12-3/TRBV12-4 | CASSFPTGSSYEQYF
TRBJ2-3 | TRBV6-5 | CASSYGLAGGTDTQYF
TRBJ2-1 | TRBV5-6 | CASSWPGLAGEGEQFF
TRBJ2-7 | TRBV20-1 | CSVPLRDVGEQYF
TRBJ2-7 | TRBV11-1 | CASSFPATAYEQYF
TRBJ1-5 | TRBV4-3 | CASSQNMGSQPQHF
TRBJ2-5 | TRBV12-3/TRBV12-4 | CASSFLAGEDETQYF